The 19 T cell receptor beta chains presented below share a single source sample, sequenced in a study of chemoradiotherapy in HPV16-positive cancers. TCRdb's table, derived via immunoSEQ multiplex PCR, lists solely in-frame clones and lacks some. The sample includes under 5,000 clones, roughly 80% of them seen just once. The specimen was obtained from a patient who underwent chemoradiotherapy. The receptors originated from a human donor with HPV-associated anogenital cancer.

The V gene is TRBV9, the J gene TRBJ2-1; the match to TRBD2 covers 14 bases. This CDR3 comprises 18 residues. Germline V gene data show CDR1 as SGDLS and CDR2 as YYNGEE. The J segment lost 5 bases and the V segment lost 4 bases, leaving 11 bases of the junction unmatched. The CDR3 protein is CASSPRLAGGVKDNEQFF. CDR3 DNA: TGTGCCAGCAGCCCCCGACTAGCGGGGGGGGTTAAGGACAATGAGCAGTTCTTC.

The chain links TRBV18 to TRBJ2-3; 7 bases map to TRBD1. J was trimmed by 3 bases and V by 7 bases; bases with no gene match: 7. Per the germline V gene, CDR1 is KGHSH and CDR2 is LQKENI. The CDR3 is 14 residues long. This chain's CDR3 is CASLNRGMTDTQYF. CDR3 nucleotide sequence: TGTGCCAGCTTAAACAGGGGTATGACAGATACGCAGTATTTT.

The rearrangement uses TRBV6-6 and TRBJ2-2, with D possibly being TRBD2 (6 bases). This CDR3 has 16 amino acids. The germline V and J ends were trimmed by 4 bases and 0 bases, with 12 bases remaining between them. The germline V gene encodes CDR1 MNHNY and CDR2 SVGAGI (reference sequence). Here the CDR3 DNA reads TGTGCCAGCAGTTCCTCCGGGGGAGCGAACACCGGGGAGCTGTTTTTT. Protein: CASSSSGGANTGELFF.

The CDR3 loop is CASSYLKNTEAFF. DNA for the CDR3: TGTGCCAGCAGTTACTTAAAGAACACTGAAGCTTTCTTT. The rearrangement links TRBV6-5 to TRBJ1-1; D gene ambiguous. CDR1 MNHEY and CDR2 SVGAGI come from the germline V gene. The CDR3 totals 13 residues. Between the trimmed V and J ends, which lost 1 base and 1 base, there was a span of 4 bases.

This clone has only a few counts. The CDR3 here is CASRQGAGGYTF. DNA of the CDR3: TGCGCCAGCAGACAGGGGGCAGGCGGCTACACCTTC. The J gene is TRBJ1-2, the V gene TRBV5-1, with 9 bases that match TRBD1. The V and J ends lost 5 bases and 8 bases, in that order; junction bases with no gene match: 4. The CDR3 is made up of 12 amino acids. The germline gives CDR1 SGHRS, CDR2 YFSETQ.

This CDR3 reads CASSPVGSSGDEKLFF. In nucleotides, the CDR3 is TGTGCCAGCAGCCCGGTAGGATCATCCGGGGATGAAAAACTGTTTTTT. The chain combines TRBV4-2 with TRBJ1-4; D call uncertain. The V and J ends lost 4 bases and 6 bases respectively, with 18 bases between them. Per germline, CDR1 LGHNA and CDR2 YNFKEQ. The CDR3 contains 16 residues.

This rearrangement joins TRBV6-6 to TRBJ1-1; D might be TRBD1 (5 bases). The CDR3 loop spans 14 amino acids. Germline V CDR1 and CDR2: MNHNY, SVGAGI (reference sequence). Trimming stripped 6 bases from V and 5 bases from J, with 16 bases between. The CDR3 coding sequence is TGTGCCAGCAGAGGCCAGGAGGGGTCTACTGAAGCTTTCTTT. This sequence encodes CASRGQEGSTEAFF.

The CDR3: CASSRGGQVGTEAFF. The DNA for the CDR3 is TGTGCCAGCAGCCGGGGGGGGCAGGTGGGAACTGAAGCTTTCTTT. The chain recombines TRBV4-2 with TRBJ1-1; D might be TRBD1 (6 bases). In germline, CDR1 is LGHNA, CDR2 YNFKEQ. CDR3 size: 15 residues. The V end was cut by 4 bases, the J end by 5 bases, with 17 bases between.

The chain uses TRBV2 and TRBJ2-1, with 11 bases fitting TRBD2. The CDR3 length is 16 residues. The ends lost 2 bases at V and 5 bases at J; junction bases unmatched: 5. Germline V lookup: CDR1 SNHLY, CDR2 FYNNEI. The CDR3 nucleotides are TGTGCCAGCAGTGAATCTTTAGCGGGGGGGGACAATGAGCAGTTCTTC. It encodes CASSESLAGGDNEQFF. The full variable domain, completed using reference TRBV2 and TRBJ2-1, is EPEVTQTPSHQVTQMGQEVILRCVPISNHLYFYWYRQILGQKVEFLVSFYNNEISEKSEIFDDQFSVERPDGSNFTLKIRSTKLEDSAMYFCASSESLAGGDNEQFFGPGTRLTVL.

The chain is built from TRBV7-2 and TRBJ1-3, with D unclear. CDR1 SGHTA and CDR2 FQGNSA come from the germline V gene. The V end lost 1 base, the J end lost 0 bases, and 10 bases lay between the germline ends. This CDR3 region has 16 residues. The CDR3 DNA reads as TGTGCCAGCAGCTTAGTGGGAGGCAGCTCTGGAAACACCATATATTTT. Its translation is CASSLVGGSSGNTIYF.

The gene calls are TRBV14 and TRBJ1-1, with D perhaps matching TRBD1 (5 bases). This CDR3 has 13 amino acids. V lost 6 bases to trimming and J lost 0 bases, with 8 bases between them. CDR1 and CDR2 (germline): SGHDN, FVKESK. The CDR3 spells CASRRQMNTEAFF. The CDR3 DNA is TGTGCCAGCAGGCGACAGATGAACACTGAAGCTTTCTTT.

The chain links TRBV27 to TRBJ2-1; 10 nucleotides align to TRBD1. Germline CDR1 MNHEY, CDR2 SMNVEV (reference sequence). This CDR3 is built from 15 residues. After removal of 5 bases from V and 6 bases from J, the junction contained 7 bases not matched to a gene. In DNA, the CDR3 is TGTGCCAGCAGTGAAGACAGGGGGCAAGTCAATGAGCAGTTCTTC. It codes for CASSEDRGQVNEQFF.

The chain employs TRBV7-6 and TRBJ1-6, with 7 bases identical to TRBD1. Per germline, CDR1 SGHVS and CDR2 FNYEAQ. The V and J ends lost 0 bases and 7 bases, in that order; junction bases with no gene match: 9. CDR3 length: 17 amino acids. CDR3 DNA sequence: TGTGCCAGCAGCTTAGCCCCCCGACAGGGCGAGAATTCACCCCTCCACTTT. The encoded protein is CASSLAPRQGENSPLHF. Complete variable domain (other parts from reference TRBV7-6 and TRBJ1-6): GAGVSQSPRYKVTKRGQDVALRCDPISGHVSLYWYRQALGQGPEFLTYFNYEAQQDKSGLPNDRFSAERPEGSISTLTIQRTEQRDSAMYRCASSLAPRQGENSPLHFGNGTRLTVT.

V and J are TRBV11-1 and TRBJ2-7; D remains unclear. CDR3 length: 13 residues. Trimming stripped 1 base from V and 5 bases from J, with 9 bases between. Germline CDR1 and CDR2: SGHAT and FQDESV (reference sequence). CDR3 nucleotide sequence: TGTGCCAGCAGCTTAGACAGTTGGAACGAGCAGTACTTC. Its translation is CASSLDSWNEQYF.

This clone occurred a few times. CDR3: CASSLLGHGYTF. The CDR3 DNA reads as TGTGCCAGCAGTCTTCTCGGACATGGCTACACCTTC. The chain couples TRBV6-5 to TRBJ1-2; D not resolved. V lost 5 bases and J lost 6, with 10 bases in between. This CDR3 contains 12 residues. Germline V lookup: CDR1 MNHEY, CDR2 SVGAGI.

The CDR3 region is CASTLIGGSNEKLFF. DNA of the CDR3: TGTGCCAGTACCCTGATCGGGGGATCTAATGAAAAACTGTTTTTT. This chain joins TRBV19 and TRBJ1-4; D might be TRBD1 (5 bases). The CDR3 has 15 amino acids. Trimming stripped 7 bases from V and 3 bases from J, with 15 bases between. CDR1 LNHDA and CDR2 SQIVND come from the germline V gene (reference sequence).

This clone was detected a few times. V gene TRBV19 combines with J gene TRBJ1-4; 8 positions agree with TRBD1. This CDR3 is built from 15 residues. V was pared by 9 bases and J by 1 base, with 7 bases of the junction left unmatched. Germline V gene lookup returns CDR1 LNHDA and CDR2 SQIVND (reference sequence). As DNA, the CDR3 is TGTGCCAGCAAGGACAGGGCTTTAACTAATGAAAAACTGTTTTTT. Translated, it gives CASKDRALTNEKLFF.

CDR3 residues: CASSGEGVNEKLFF. The CDR3 DNA is TGTGCCAGCAGCGGCGAGGGAGTTAATGAAAAACTGTTTTTT. The J gene is TRBJ1-4, the V gene TRBV9; unclear D gene. V was pared by 3 bases and J by 4 bases, with 10 bases between. CDR3 size: 14 residues. CDR1 and CDR2 from the germline V gene are SGDLS and YYNGEE.

The chain combines TRBV7-9 with TRBJ1-1; no firm D call. Germline V gives CDR1 SEHNR, CDR2 FQNEAQ (reference sequence). This CDR3 is 10 amino acids long. V lost 2 bases, J lost 6 bases, and 1 base lay in between. The CDR3 region is CASSLSEAFF. CDR3 nucleotides: TGTGCCAGCAGCTTATCTGAAGCTTTCTTT.